Listed here are 15 T cell receptor beta chains from one sample, sequenced in a study of shared T cell receptors in the human thymus. TCRdb's table, derived via immunoSEQ multiplex PCR, lists solely in-frame clones and lacks some. The table shows around 730,000 clones, with around 85% occurring only once. These data also featured in a second study, about human thymus T cells.

The sample comprised thymocytes. The source is a girl under three years old with a congenital heart defect.

The chain carries TRBV7-2 and TRBJ1-2; D gene uncertain. CDR1 and CDR2 (germline): SGHTA, FQGNSA. V was trimmed by 4 bases and J by 1 base, leaving 25 bases between them. The CDR3 is 19 residues long. CDR3 amino acids: CASSSPRFPSPIFNYGYTF. In DNA, the CDR3 is TGTGCCAGCAGCTCACCACGGTTTCCCTCACCAATCTTTAACTATGGCTACACCTTC.

The V gene is TRBV5-1, the J gene TRBJ2-1; the match to TRBD1 covers 9 bases. This CDR3 has 15 residues. The junction had 11 bases not matched to a gene; V was cut back by 4 bases and J by 9 bases. Germline values: CDR1 SGHRS, CDR2 YFSETQ. CDR3 sequence (DNA): TGCGCCAGCAGCGCGGACGGGACAGGGTCGAGTGAGCAGTTCTTC. It is translated as CASSADGTGSSEQFF.

This chain connects TRBV23-1 to TRBJ2-7; TRBD1 aligns across 10 bases. TRBV23-1 is sorted into the ORF group, with uncertain function. The J segment lost 7 bases and the V segment lost 2 bases, leaving 8 bases of the junction unmatched. This CDR3 is 15 amino acids long. The CDR3 loop is CASSQLGQGIEEQYF. CDR3 DNA sequence: TGCGCCAGCAGTCAACTGGGACAGGGGATCGAAGAGCAGTACTTC.

The V and J genes are TRBV5-4 and TRBJ2-7; the D gene is possibly TRBD1 (6 bases). The CDR3 totals 15 residues. Germline V gives CDR1 SGHNT, CDR2 YYREEE (reference sequence). V was cut by 3 bases and J by 2 bases, with 15 bases left in between. CDR3 amino acids: CASSSAPGHPYEQYF. For the CDR3, the DNA is TGTGCCAGCAGCTCGGCCCCGGGACATCCCTACGAGCAGTACTTC.

The gene calls are TRBV4-1 and TRBJ1-3; D unresolved. V gave up 1 base and J gave up 0 bases, with 7 bases separating them. CDR1 MGHRA and CDR2 YSYEKL come from the germline V gene. The CDR3 is 15 residues long. For the CDR3, the DNA is TGCGCCAGCAGCCAAGTAGAGCTCTCTGGAAACACCATATATTTT. This encodes CASSQVELSGNTIYF.

The chain has TRBV5-1 and TRBJ2-4, with a tentative D call TRBD1 (6 bases). CDR1 and CDR2 from the germline V gene are SGHRS and YFSETQ. The V gene lost 2 bases and the J gene lost 4 bases, with 10 bases spanning the gap. The CDR3 is made up of 14 amino acids. This CDR3 reads CASSFEGDKNIQYF. In DNA form, the CDR3 reads TGCGCCAGCAGCTTTGAGGGGGATAAAAACATTCAGTACTTC.

The V gene is TRBV19, the J gene TRBJ1-5; possible D gene TRBD1, 5 bases. Trimming took off 3 bases at V and 0 bases at J, with 27 bases between the two ends. CDR1 LNHDA and CDR2 SQIVND come from the germline V gene (reference sequence). The CDR3 has 21 amino acids. CDR3 bases: TGTGCCAGTAGTATTTCGGGGGACCCCCGTGAGGGTCGATATAGCAATCAGCCCCAGCATTTT. Translated: CASSISGDPREGRYSNQPQHF.

The rearrangement links TRBV6-1 to TRBJ2-7; tentative D call: TRBD1 (5 bases). Trimming stripped 1 base from V and 6 bases from J, with 13 bases between. Germline V gene lookup returns CDR1 MNHNS and CDR2 SASEGT. The CDR3 totals 14 residues. CDR3 region: CASSEGKGSREQYF. The CDR3 nucleotides are TGTGCCAGCAGTGAAGGGAAGGGGTCGCGCGAGCAGTACTTC.

CDR3 nucleotide sequence: TGTGCCAGCAGCGGTCCCACGGGGAGATACTCCTACGAGCAGTACTTC. It encodes CASSGPTGRYSYEQYF. The genes are TRBV7-2 and TRBJ2-7, with TRBD2 as a possible D gene (5 bases). Trimming shortened V by 5 bases and J by 0 bases, and 17 bases separated the two germline ends. The germline CDR1 and CDR2 sequences are SGHTA and FQGNSA. This CDR3 spans 16 amino acids.

V usage is TRBV7-2 and J usage is TRBJ2-7; 8 bases are shared with TRBD1. The germline CDR1 and CDR2 sequences are SGHTA and FQGNSA. This CDR3 region has 15 residues. The V gene end was trimmed by 5 bases and the J gene end by 5 bases; junction bases not matched to a gene: 11. The CDR3 here is CASSLGQGRDDEQYF. In DNA form, the CDR3 reads TGTGCCAGCAGCCTAGGACAGGGTCGGGACGACGAGCAGTACTTC.

The rearrangement links TRBV18 to TRBJ1-1; unclear D gene. The CDR3 has 12 residues. The germline V gene has CDR1 KGHSH and CDR2 LQKENI. The V and J ends lost 4 bases and 8 bases respectively, with 11 bases between them. The CDR3 DNA is TGTGCCAGCTCACGACAAGACGCAGAAGCTTTCTTT. Protein: CASSRQDAEAFF.

This clone showed up just a few times. The chain is built from TRBV28 and TRBJ2-1, with D possibly matching TRBD1 (5 bases). CDR1 and CDR2 from the germline V gene are MDHEN and SYDVKM. The CDR3 covers 14 residues. V lost 7 bases, J lost 5 bases, and 15 bases lay in between. CDR3 amino acids: CASNPRVPNNEQFF. The CDR3 nucleotides are TGTGCCAGCAATCCCAGGGTCCCCAACAATGAGCAGTTCTTC.

A word on this clone: The same CDR3 can be traced to other DNA sequences in this sample. J is TRBJ1-6 and V is TRBV4-1, with D maybe TRBD1 (5 bases). Germline V gene data show CDR1 as MGHRA and CDR2 as YSYEKL. The CDR3 loop spans 19 amino acids. The germline V and J ends were trimmed by 1 base and 2 bases, with 18 bases remaining between them. The CDR3 DNA reads as TGCGCCAGCAGCCAAGTTCAGGGCCGGTTTAGGACCTATAATTCACCCCTCCACTTT. Its protein product is CASSQVQGRFRTYNSPLHF.

The table lists this clone with a count of one. This chain uses TRBV5-1 with TRBJ2-3, with a possible D match to TRBD1 (6 bases). V lost 4 bases and J lost 0, with 12 bases in between. Per germline, CDR1 SGHRS and CDR2 YFSETQ. The CDR3 runs to 15 residues. The CDR3 is CASSPGEISTDTQYF. In DNA form, the CDR3 reads TGCGCCAGCAGCCCAGGGGAAATCAGCACAGATACGCAGTATTTT.

This chain connects TRBV9 to TRBJ2-5; possible D gene TRBD2, 6 bases. This CDR3 has 18 amino acids. The germline V gene encodes CDR1 SGDLS and CDR2 YYNGEE. Trimming cost V 3 bases and J 5 bases, with 26 bases left between them. CDR3 nucleotides: TGTGCCAGCAGCGCAGACTACCCTAGACGGCCTGGGGGGGAGACCCAGTACTTC. This sequence encodes CASSADYPRRPGGETQYF. The full variable domain, rest sourced from reference TRBV9 and TRBJ2-5, is DSGVTQTPKHLITATGQRVTLRCSPRSGDLSVYWYQQSLDQGLQFLIQYYNGEERAKGNILERFSAQQFPDLHSELNLSSLELGDSALYFCASSADYPRRPGGETQYFGPGTRLLVL.